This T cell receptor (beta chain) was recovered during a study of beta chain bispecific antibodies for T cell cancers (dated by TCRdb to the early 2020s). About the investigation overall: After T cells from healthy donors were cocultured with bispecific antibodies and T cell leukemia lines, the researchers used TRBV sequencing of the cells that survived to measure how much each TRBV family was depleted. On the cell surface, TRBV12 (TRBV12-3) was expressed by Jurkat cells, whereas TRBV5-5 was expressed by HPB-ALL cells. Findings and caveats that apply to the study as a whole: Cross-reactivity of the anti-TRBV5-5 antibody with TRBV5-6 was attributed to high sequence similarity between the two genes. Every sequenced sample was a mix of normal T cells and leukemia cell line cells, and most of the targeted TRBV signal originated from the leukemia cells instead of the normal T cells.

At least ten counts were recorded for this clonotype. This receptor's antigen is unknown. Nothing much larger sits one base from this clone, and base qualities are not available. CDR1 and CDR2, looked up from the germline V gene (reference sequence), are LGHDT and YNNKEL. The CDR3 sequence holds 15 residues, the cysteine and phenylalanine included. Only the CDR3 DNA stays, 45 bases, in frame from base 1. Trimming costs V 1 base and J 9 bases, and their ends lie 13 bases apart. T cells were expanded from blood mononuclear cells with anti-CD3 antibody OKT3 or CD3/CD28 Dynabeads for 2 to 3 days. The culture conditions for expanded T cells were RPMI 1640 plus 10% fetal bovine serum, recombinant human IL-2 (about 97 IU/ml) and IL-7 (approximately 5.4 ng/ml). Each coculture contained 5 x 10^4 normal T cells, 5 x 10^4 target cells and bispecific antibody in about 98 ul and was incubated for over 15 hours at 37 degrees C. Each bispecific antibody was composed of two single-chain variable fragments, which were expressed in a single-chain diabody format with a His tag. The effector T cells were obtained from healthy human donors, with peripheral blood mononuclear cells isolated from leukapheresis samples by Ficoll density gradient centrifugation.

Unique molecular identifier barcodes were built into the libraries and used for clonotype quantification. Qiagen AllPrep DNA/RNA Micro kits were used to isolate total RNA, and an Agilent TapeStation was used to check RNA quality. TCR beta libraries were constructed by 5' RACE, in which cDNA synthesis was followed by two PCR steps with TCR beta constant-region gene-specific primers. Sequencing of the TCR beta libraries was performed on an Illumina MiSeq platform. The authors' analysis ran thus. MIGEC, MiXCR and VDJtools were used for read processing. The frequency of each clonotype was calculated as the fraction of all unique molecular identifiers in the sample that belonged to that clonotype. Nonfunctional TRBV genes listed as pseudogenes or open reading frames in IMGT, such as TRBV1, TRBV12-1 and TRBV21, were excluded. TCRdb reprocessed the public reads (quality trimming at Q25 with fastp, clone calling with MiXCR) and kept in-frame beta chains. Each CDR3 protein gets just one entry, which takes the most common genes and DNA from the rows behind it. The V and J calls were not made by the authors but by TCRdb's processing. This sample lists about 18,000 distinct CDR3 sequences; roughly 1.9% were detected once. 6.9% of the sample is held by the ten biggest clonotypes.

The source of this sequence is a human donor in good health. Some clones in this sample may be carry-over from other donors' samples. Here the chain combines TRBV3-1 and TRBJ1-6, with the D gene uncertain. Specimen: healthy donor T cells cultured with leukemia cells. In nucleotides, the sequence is TGTGCCAGCAGCCAAGGAGGGAATATAGGTTCACCCCTCCACTTT. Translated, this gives CASSQGGNIGSPLHF.